This record covers a single T cell receptor (beta chain). Its target is not known. A read error is possible here, since a much larger clone lies one base away. Relying on iRepertoire HTBI primers and Arm-PCR of CDR3 regions, the team built TCR beta libraries. TCRdb re-called the multiplex PCR reads through MiXCR, storing one row per CDR3 protein. The table shows approximately 400,000 distinct CDR3 sequences, with roughly 16% occurring only once. The data belong to a study of regulatory T cells in long-lasting Graves disease. Study results and caveats: Between persistent patients, about 2,800 public clonotypes were shared, exceeding the roughly 1,000 shared between new patients. Preferential use of TRBV28, TRBJ1-2 and TRBJ2-5 was seen in persistent disease. Compared with new cases, persistent Graves' patients showed reduced TCR diversity.

Per germline, CDR1 SGHRS and CDR2 YFSETQ. The CDR3 runs to 17 residues. Time point of the sample: newly diagnosed GD, antithyroid drugs for less than 3 months. Extracted PBMC RNA gave rise to the TCR library. The authors drew 7 to 10 milliliters of peripheral blood into EDTA tubes. This chain uses TRBV5-1 with TRBJ2-1; D possibly corresponds to TRBD2 (6 bases). Source: peripheral blood mononuclear cells (PBMCs), taken at new diagnosis, from a patient treated with antithyroid drugs. This TCR derives from a female donor with Graves disease. CDR3 DNA sequence: TGCACCAGCAGCTTCCTCAAGGGAGGTCCGGGGTGGAATGAGCGGTTCTTC. Its translation: CTSSFLKGGPGWNERFF.